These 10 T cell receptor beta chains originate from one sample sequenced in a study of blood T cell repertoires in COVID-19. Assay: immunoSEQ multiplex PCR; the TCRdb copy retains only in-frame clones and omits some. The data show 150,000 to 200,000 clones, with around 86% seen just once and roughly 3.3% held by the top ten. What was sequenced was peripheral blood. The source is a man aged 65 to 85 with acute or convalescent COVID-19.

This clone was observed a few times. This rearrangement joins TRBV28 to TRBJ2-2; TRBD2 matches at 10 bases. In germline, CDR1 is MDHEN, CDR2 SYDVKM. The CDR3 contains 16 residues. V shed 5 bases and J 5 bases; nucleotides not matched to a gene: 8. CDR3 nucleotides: TGTGCCAGCAGTACCTCGGGACTAGCGAGGACCGGGGAGCTGTTTTTT. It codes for CASSTSGLARTGELFF.

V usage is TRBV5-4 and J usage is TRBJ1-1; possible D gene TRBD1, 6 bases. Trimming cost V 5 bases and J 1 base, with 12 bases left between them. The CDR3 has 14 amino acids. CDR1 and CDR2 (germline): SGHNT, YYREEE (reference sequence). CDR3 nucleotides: TGTGCCAGCAGTTATCGGACAGAGAACACTGAAGCTTTCTTT. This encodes CASSYRTENTEAFF.

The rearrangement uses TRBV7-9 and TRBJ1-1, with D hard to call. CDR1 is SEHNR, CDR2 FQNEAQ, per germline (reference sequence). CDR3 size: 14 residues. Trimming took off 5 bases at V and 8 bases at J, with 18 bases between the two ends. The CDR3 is CASSVIGREVEAFF. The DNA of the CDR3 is TGTGCCAGCAGCGTTATCGGACGGGAGGTAGAAGCTTTCTTT.

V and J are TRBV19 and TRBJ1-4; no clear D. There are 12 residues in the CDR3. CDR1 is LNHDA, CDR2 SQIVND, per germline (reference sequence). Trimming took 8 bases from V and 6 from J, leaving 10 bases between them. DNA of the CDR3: TGTGCCAGTGCGCAGGTCGATGAAAAACTGTTTTTT. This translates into CASAQVDEKLFF.

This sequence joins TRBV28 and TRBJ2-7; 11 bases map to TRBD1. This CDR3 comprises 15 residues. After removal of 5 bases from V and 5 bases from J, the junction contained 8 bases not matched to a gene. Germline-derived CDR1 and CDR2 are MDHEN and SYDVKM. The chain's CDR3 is CASSNPGQGEDEQYF. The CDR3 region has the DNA TGTGCCAGCAGTAACCCGGGACAGGGGGAGGACGAGCAGTACTTC.

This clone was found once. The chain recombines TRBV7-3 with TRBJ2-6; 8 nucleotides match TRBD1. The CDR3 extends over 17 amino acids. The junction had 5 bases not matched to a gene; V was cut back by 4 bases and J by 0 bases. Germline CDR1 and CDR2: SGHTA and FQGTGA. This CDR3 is CASSSGQGRSGANVLTF. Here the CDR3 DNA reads TGTGCCAGCAGCTCCGGACAGGGCCGCTCTGGGGCCAACGTCCTGACTTTC.

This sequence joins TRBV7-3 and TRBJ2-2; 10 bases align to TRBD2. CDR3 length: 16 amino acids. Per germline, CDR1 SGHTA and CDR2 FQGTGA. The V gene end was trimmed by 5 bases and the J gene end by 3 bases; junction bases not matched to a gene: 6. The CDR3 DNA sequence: TGTGCCAGCAGCCCCCCTAGCGGGAGATACACCGGGGAGCTGTTTTTT. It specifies CASSPPSGRYTGELFF.

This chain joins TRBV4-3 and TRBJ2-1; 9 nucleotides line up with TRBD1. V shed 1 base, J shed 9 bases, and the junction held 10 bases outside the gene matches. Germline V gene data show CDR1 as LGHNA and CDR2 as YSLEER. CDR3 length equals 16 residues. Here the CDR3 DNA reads TGCGCCAGCAGCCAAGCGGGGACAGGGTGGGATACTGAGCAGTTCTTC. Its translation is CASSQAGTGWDTEQFF.

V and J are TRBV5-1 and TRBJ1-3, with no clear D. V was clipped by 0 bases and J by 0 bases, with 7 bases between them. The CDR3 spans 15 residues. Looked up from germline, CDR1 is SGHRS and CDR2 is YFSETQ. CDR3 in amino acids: CASSLDLSSGNTIYF. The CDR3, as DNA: TGCGCCAGCAGCTTGGACCTAAGCTCTGGAAACACCATATATTTT. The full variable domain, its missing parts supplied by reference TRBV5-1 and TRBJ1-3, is KAGVTQTPRYLIKTRGQQVTLSCSPISGHRSVSWYQQTPGQGLQFLFEYFSETQRNKGNFPGRFSGRQFSNSRSEMNVSTLELGDSALYLCASSLDLSSGNTIYFGEGSWLTVV.

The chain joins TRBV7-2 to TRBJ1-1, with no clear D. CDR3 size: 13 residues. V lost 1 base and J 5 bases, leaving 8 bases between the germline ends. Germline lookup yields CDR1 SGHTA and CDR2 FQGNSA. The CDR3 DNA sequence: TGTGCCAGCAGCTTAGACGGGTGGACTGAAGCTTTCTTT. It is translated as CASSLDGWTEAFF.